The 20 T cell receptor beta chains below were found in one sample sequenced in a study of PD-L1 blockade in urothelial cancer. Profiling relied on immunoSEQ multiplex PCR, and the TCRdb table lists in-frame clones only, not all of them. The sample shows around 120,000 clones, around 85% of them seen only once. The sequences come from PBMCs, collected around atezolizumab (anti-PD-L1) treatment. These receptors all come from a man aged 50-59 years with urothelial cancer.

CDR3: CASSTQVMNTEAFF. Here the CDR3 DNA reads TGTGCCAGCAGTACACAGGTCATGAACACTGAAGCTTTCTTT. The chain links TRBV28 to TRBJ1-1, with a tentative D call TRBD1 (5 bases). The CDR3 totals 14 residues. Trimming took 5 bases from V and 0 from J, leaving 10 bases between them. The germline V gene has CDR1 MDHEN and CDR2 SYDVKM.

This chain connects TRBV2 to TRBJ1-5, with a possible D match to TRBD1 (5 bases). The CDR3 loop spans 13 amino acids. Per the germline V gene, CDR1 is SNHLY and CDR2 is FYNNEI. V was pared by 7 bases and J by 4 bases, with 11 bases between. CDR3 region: CASKGQKNQPQHF. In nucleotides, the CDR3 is TGTGCCAGCAAGGGGCAGAAGAATCAGCCCCAGCATTTT.

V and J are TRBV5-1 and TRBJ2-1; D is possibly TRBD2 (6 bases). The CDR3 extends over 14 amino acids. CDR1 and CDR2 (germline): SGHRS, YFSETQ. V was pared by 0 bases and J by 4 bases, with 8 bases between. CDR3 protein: CASSLGGLYNEQFF. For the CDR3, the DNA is TGCGCCAGCAGCTTGGGGGGACTGTACAATGAGCAGTTCTTC. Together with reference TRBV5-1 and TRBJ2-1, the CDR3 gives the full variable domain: KAGVTQTPRYLIKTRGQQVTLSCSPISGHRSVSWYQQTPGQGLQFLFEYFSETQRNKGNFPGRFSGRQFSNSRSEMNVSTLELGDSALYLCASSLGGLYNEQFFGPGTRLTVL.

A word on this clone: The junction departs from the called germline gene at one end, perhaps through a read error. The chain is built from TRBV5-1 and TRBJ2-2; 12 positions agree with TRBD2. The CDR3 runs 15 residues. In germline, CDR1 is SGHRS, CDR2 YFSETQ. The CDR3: CASSWTSGNAGELFF. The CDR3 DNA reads TGCGCCAGCAGCTGGACTAGCGGGAACGCCGGGGAGCTGTTTTTT.

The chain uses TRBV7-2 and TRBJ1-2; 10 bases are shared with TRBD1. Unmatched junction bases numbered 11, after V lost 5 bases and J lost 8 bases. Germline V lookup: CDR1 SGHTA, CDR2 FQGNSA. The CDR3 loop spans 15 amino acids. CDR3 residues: CASSASTGGMGGYTF. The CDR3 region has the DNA TGTGCCAGCAGCGCGTCGACAGGGGGCATGGGAGGCTACACCTTC. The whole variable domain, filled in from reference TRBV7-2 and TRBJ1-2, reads GAGVSQSPSNKVTEKGKDVELRCDPISGHTALYWYRQSLGQGLEFLIYFQGNSAPDKSGLPSDRFSAERTGGSVSTLTIQRTQQEDSAVYLCASSASTGGMGGYTFGSGTRLTVV.

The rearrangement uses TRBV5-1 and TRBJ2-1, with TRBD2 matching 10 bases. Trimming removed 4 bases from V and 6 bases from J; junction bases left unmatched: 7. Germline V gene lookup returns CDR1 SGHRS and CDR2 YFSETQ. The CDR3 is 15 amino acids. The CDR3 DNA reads TGCGCCAGCAGCCACTCTAGCGGGAGTGCCAATGAGCAGTTCTTC. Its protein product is CASSHSSGSANEQFF.

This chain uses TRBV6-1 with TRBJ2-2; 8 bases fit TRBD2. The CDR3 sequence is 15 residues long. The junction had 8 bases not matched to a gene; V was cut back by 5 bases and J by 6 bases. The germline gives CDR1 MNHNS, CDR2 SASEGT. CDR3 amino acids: CASSSREGGPGELFF. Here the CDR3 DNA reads TGTGCCAGCAGTTCACGGGAGGGAGGGCCCGGGGAGCTGTTTTTT.

The CDR3 loop is CAINHSKNTEAFF. CDR3 sequence (DNA): TGTGCCATCAACCACAGTAAGAACACTGAAGCTTTCTTT. This chain connects TRBV10-3 to TRBJ1-1, with D uncertain. The CDR3 consists of 13 residues. From germline, CDR1 is ENHRY and CDR2 SYGVKD. Trimming took 7 bases from V and 1 from J, leaving 10 bases between them.

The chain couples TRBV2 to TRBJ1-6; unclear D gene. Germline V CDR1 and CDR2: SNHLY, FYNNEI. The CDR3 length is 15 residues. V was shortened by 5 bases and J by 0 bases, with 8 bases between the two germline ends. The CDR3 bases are TGTGCCAGCAGTTCCTCTAGCTCCTATAATTCACCCCTCCACTTT. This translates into CASSSSSSYNSPLHF.

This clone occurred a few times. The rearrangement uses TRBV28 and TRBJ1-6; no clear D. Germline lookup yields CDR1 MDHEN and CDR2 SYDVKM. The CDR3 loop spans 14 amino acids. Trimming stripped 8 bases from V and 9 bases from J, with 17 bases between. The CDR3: CASRVSPRISPLHF. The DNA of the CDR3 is TGTGCCAGCCGAGTTTCCCCCCGCATTTCACCCCTCCACTTT.

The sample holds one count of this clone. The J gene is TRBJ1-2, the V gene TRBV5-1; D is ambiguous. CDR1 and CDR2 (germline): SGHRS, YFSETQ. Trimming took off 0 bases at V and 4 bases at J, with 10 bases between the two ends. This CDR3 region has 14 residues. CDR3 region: CASSLVPELYGYTF. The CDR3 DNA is TGCGCCAGCAGCTTGGTCCCCGAGCTCTATGGCTACACCTTC.

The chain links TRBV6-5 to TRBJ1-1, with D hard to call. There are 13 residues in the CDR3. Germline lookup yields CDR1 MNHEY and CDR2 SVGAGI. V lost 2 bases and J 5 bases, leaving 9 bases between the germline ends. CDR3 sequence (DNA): TGTGCCAGCAGTTACAGCGGTTGGACTGAAGCTTTCTTT. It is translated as CASSYSGWTEAFF.

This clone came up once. The CDR3 loop is CASSQGTGVYEQYF. In DNA, the CDR3 is TGTGCCAGCAGTCAAGGGACAGGAGTCTACGAGCAGTACTTC. The V gene is TRBV11-2, the J gene TRBJ2-7, with 8 bases aligning to TRBD1. Germline CDR1 and CDR2: SGHAT and FQNNGV. The CDR3 is made up of 14 amino acids. The junction had 7 bases not matched to a gene; V was cut back by 6 bases and J by 3 bases.

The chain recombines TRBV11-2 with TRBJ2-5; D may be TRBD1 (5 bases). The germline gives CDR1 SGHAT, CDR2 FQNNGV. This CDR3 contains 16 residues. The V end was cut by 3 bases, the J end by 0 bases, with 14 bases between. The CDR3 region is CASSLGRGGYQETQYF. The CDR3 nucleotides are TGTGCCAGCAGCTTGGGAAGGGGCGGATACCAAGAGACCCAGTACTTC. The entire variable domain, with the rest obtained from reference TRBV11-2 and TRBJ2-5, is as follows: EAGVAQSPRYKIIEKRQSVAFWCNPISGHATLYWYQQILGQGPKLLIQFQNNGVVDDSQLPKDRFSAERLKGVDSTLKIQPAKLEDSAVYLCASSLGRGGYQETQYFGPGTRLLVL.

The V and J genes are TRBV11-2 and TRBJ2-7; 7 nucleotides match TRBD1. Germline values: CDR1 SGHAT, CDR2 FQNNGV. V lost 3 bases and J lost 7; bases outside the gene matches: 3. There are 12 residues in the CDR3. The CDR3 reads CASSLGQREQYF. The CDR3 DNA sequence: TGTGCCAGCAGCTTGGGACAGCGAGAGCAGTACTTC.

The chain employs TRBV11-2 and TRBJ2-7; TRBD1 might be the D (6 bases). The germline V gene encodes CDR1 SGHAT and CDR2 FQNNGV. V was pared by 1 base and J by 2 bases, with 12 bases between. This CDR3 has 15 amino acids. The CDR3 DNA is TGTGCCAGCAGCTTAGGTGGCGACAGGCCCTACGAGCAGTACTTC. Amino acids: CASSLGGDRPYEQYF. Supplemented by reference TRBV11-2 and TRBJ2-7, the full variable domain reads EAGVAQSPRYKIIEKRQSVAFWCNPISGHATLYWYQQILGQGPKLLIQFQNNGVVDDSQLPKDRFSAERLKGVDSTLKIQPAKLEDSAVYLCASSLGGDRPYEQYFGPGTRLTVT.

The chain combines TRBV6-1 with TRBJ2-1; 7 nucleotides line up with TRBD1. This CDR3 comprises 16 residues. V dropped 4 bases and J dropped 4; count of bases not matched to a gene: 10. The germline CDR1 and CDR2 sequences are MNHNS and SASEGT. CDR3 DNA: TGTGCCAGCAGTGGACTGGGACAGCGTACGTACAATGAGCAGTTCTTC. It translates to CASSGLGQRTYNEQFF.

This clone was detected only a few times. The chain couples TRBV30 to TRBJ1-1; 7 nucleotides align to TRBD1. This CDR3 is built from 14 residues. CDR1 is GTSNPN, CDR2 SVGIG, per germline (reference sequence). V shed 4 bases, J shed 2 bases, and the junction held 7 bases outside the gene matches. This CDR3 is CAWTRQGYNTEAFF. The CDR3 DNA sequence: TGTGCCTGGACCCGACAGGGTTATAACACTGAAGCTTTCTTT.

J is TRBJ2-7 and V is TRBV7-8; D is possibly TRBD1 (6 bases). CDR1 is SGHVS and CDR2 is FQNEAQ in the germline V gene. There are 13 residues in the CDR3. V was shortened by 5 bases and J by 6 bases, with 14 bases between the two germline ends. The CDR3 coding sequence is TGTGCCAGCAGCGCCGGACAGTTTCGCGAGCAGTACTTC. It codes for CASSAGQFREQYF.

The CDR3 DNA is TGTGCCAGCTCCGTTAGGAGGGCCGACACCGGGGAGCTGTTTTTT. It yields the protein CASSVRRADTGELFF. V gene TRBV18 combines with J gene TRBJ2-2, with D possibly matching TRBD2 (6 bases). In germline, CDR1 is KGHSH, CDR2 LQKENI. The CDR3 sequence is 15 residues long. Trimming took 6 bases from V and 3 from J, leaving 14 bases between them.